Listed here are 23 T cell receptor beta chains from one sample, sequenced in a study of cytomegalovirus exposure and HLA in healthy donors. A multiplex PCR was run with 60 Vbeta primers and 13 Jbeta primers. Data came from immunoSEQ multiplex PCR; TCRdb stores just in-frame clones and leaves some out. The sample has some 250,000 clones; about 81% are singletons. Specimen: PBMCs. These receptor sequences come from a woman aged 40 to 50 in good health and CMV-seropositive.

CDR3 sequence reads: CAWSHSHLANYGYTF. CDR3 coding DNA: TGTGCCTGGAGCCATTCCCATCTAGCTAACTATGGCTACACCTTC. V is TRBV30 and J is TRBJ1-2; D unresolved. The V gene's germline CDR1 is GTSNPN and CDR2 SVGIG (reference sequence). This CDR3 is built from 15 residues. The germline V and J ends were trimmed by 3 bases and 0 bases, with 14 bases remaining between them.

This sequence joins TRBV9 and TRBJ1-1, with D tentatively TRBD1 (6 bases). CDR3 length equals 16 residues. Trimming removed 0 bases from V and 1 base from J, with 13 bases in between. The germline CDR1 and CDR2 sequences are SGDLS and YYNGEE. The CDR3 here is CASSVGQGLQNTEAFF. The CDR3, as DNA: TGTGCCAGCAGCGTAGGGCAGGGGCTCCAGAACACTGAAGCTTTCTTT.

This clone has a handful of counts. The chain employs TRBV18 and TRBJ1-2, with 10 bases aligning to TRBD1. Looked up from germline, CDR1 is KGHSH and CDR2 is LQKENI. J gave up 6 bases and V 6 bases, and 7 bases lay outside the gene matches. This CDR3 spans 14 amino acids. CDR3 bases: TGTGCCAGCTCGCCAGACAGGGGGCTCCATGGCTACACCTTC. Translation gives CASSPDRGLHGYTF.

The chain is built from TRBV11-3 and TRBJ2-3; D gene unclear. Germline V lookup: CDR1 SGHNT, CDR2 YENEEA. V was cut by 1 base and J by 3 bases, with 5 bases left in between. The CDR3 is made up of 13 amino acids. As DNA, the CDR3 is TGTGCCAGCAGCTTAGTTCGGACAGATACGCAGTATTTT. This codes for CASSLVRTDTQYF.

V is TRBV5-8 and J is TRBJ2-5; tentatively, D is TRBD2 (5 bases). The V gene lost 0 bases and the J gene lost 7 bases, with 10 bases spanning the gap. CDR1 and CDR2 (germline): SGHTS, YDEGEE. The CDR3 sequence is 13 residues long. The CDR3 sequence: CASSLGPRGTQYF. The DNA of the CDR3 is TGTGCCAGCAGCTTGGGACCCCGGGGGACCCAGTACTTC.

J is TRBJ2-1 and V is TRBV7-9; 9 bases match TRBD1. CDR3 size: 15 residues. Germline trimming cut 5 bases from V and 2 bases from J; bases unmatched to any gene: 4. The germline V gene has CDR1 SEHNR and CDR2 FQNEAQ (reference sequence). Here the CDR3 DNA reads TGTGCCAGCAGCCGAGGGACAGGGCCCTACAATGAGCAGTTCTTC. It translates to CASSRGTGPYNEQFF.

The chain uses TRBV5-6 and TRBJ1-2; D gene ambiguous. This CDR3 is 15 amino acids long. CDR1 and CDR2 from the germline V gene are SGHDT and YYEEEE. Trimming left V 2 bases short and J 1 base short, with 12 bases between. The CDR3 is CASSFEQNYNYGYTF. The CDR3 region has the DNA TGTGCCAGCAGCTTTGAACAGAATTATAACTATGGCTACACCTTC.

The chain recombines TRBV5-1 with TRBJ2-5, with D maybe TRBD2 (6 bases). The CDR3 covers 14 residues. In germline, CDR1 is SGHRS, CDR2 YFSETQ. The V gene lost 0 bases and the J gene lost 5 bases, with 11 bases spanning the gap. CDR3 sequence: CASSLERGKETQYF. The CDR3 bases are TGCGCCAGCAGCTTGGAACGGGGGAAGGAGACCCAGTACTTC.

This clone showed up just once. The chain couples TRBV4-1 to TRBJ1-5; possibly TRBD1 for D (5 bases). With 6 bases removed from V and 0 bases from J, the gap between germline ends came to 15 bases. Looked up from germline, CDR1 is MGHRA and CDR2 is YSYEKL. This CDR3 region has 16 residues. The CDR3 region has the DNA TGCGCCAGCAGTGATACGGGGGTGGCTAGCAATCAGCCCCAGCATTTT. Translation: CASSDTGVASNQPQHF.

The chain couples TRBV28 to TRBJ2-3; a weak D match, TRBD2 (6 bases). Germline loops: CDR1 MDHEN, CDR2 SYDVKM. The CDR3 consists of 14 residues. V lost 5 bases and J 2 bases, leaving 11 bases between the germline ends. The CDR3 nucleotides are TGTGCCAGCAGTACGGGACTCCTCACAGATACGCAGTATTTT. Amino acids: CASSTGLLTDTQYF. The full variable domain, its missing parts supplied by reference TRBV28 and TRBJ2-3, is DVKVTQSSRYLVKRTGEKVFLECVQDMDHENMFWYRQDPGLGLRLIYFSYDVKMKEKGDIPEGYSVSREKKERFSLILESASTNQTSMYLCASSTGLLTDTQYFGPGTRLTVL.

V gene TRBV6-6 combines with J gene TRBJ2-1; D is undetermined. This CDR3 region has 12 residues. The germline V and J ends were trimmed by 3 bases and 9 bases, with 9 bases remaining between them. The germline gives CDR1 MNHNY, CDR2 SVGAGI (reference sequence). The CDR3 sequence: CASSYKPAEQFF. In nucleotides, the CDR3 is TGTGCCAGCAGTTATAAGCCCGCTGAGCAGTTCTTC.

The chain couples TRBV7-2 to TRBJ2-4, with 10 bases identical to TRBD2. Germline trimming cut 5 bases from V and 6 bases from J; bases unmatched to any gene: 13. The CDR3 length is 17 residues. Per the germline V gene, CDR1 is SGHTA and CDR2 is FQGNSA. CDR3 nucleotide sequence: TGTGCCAGCAGCACAACTAGCGGGACCCCGGGGAGAAACATTCAGTACTTC. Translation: CASSTTSGTPGRNIQYF. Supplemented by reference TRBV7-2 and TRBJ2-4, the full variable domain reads GAGVSQSPSNKVTEKGKDVELRCDPISGHTALYWYRQSLGQGLEFLIYFQGNSAPDKSGLPSDRFSAERTGGSVSTLTIQRTQQEDSAVYLCASSTTSGTPGRNIQYFGAGTRLSVL.

This CDR3 reads CASSASGGPYEQYF. In DNA, the CDR3 is TGCGCCAGCAGCGCTAGCGGGGGACCCTACGAGCAGTACTTC. V and J are TRBV10-1 and TRBJ2-7, with TRBD2 matching 10 bases. Per germline, CDR1 WNHNN and CDR2 SYGVQD (reference sequence). The V segment lost 6 bases and the J segment 2 bases; nucleotides outside the gene matches: 4. The CDR3 runs to 14 residues.

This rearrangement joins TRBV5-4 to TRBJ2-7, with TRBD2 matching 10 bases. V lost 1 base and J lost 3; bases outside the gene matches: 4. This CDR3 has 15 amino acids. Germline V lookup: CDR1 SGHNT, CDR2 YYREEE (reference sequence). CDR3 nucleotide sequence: TGTGCCAGCAGCTTGTCAGCGGGAGGGTACTACGAGCAGTACTTC. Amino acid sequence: CASSLSAGGYYEQYF. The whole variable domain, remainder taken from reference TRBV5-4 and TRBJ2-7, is ETGVTQSPTHLIKTRGQQVTLRCSSQSGHNTVSWYQQALGQGPQFIFQYYREEENGRGNFPPRFSGLQFPNYSSELNVNALELDDSALYLCASSLSAGGYYEQYFGPGTRLTVT.

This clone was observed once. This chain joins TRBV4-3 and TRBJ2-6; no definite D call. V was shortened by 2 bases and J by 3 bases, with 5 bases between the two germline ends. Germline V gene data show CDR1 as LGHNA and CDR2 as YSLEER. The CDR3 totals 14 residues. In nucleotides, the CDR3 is TGCGCCAGCAGCCAAACCGGTGGGGCCAACGTCCTGACTTTC. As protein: CASSQTGGANVLTF.

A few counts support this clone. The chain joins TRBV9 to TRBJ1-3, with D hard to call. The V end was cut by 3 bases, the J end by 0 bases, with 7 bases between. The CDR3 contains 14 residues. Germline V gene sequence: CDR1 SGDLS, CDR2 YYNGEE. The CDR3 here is CASSERYSGNTIYF. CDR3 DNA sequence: TGTGCCAGCAGCGAGAGATACTCTGGAAACACCATATATTTT.

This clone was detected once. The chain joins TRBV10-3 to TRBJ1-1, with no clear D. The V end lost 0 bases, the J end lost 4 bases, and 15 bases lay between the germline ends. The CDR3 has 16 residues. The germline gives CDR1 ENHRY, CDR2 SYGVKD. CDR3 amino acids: CAISESMFGEGTEAFF. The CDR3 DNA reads TGTGCCATCAGTGAGTCCATGTTTGGGGAGGGCACTGAAGCTTTCTTT.

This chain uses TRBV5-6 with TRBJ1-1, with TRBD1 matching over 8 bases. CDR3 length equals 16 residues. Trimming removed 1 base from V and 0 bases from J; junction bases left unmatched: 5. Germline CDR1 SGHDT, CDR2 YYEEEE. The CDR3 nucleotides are TGTGCCAGCAGCTTGACGACAGGGGCCCTGAACACTGAAGCTTTCTTT. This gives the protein CASSLTTGALNTEAFF.

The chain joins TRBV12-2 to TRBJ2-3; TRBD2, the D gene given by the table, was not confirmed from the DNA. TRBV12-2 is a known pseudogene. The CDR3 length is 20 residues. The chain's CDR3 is CASRLARLAGGPHLTDTQYF. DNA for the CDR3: TGTGCAAGTCGCTTAGCGCGGCTAGCGGGGGGGCCACACCTCACAGATACGCAGTATTTT.

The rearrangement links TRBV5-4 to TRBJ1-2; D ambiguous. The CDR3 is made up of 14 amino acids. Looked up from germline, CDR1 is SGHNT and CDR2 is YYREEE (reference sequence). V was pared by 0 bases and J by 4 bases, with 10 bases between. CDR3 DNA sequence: TGTGCCAGCAGCTTGGGACTGCCACTCTATGGCTACACCTTC. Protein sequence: CASSLGLPLYGYTF.

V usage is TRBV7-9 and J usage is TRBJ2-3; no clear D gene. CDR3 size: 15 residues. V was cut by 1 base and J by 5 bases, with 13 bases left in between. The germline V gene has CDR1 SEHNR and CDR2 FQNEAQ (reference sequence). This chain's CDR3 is CASSLDRIPRDTQYF. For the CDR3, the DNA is TGTGCCAGCAGCTTAGATCGTATCCCCAGAGATACGCAGTATTTT.

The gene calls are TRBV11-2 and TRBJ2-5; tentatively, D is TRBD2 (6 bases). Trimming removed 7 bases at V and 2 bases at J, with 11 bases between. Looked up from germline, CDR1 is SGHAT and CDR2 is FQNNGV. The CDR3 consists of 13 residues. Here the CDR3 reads CASNYGGQETQYF. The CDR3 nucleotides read TGTGCCAGCAACTACGGGGGTCAAGAGACCCAGTACTTC.

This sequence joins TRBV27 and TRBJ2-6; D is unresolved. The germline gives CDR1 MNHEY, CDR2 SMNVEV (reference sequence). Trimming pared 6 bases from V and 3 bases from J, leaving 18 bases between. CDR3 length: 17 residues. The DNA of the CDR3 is TGTGCCAGCAGGGAATCGAGAGGCCCAGTTGGGGCCAACGTCCTGACTTTC. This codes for CASRESRGPVGANVLTF. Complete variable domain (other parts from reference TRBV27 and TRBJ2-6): EAQVTQNPRYLITVTGKKLTVTCSQNMNHEYMSWYRQDPGLGLRQIYYSMNVEVTDKGDVPEGYKVSRKEKRNFPLILESPSPNQTSLYFCASRESRGPVGANVLTFGAGSRLTVL.